The rows below give T cell receptor beta chains drawn from one sample of a study of shared clonotypes between healthy human individuals. Method: immunoSEQ multiplex PCR; TCRdb's copy keeps in-frame clones and lacks some. The sample yields about half a million clones, 60% to 80% seen once. The sequencing sample was made of PBMCs. These TCRs come from a woman between 40 and 55 years old in good health. Some clones in this sample may be carry-over from other donors' samples. The CDR3 runs from the conserved cysteine through the conserved F or W. The D gene is left open where the match is weak. Only part of the rows carry a size: once, few, many, or a class if the clone is expanded.

V gene,clone size,J gene,D gene,CDR3 protein,CDR3 DNA
TRBV6-1,NA,TRBJ2-7,NA,CASSELWTVYEQYF,TGTGCCAGCAGTGAACTCTGGACAGTCTACGAGCAGTACTTC
TRBV7-3,NA,TRBJ2-2,TRBD2,CASSLTRAGAGTGELFF,TGTGCCAGCAGCTTAACGAGGGCGGGAGCTGGAACCGGGGAGCTGTTTTTT
TRBV28,many,TRBJ2-3,NA,CASKRMAGDYTDTQYF,TGTGCCAGCAAGAGAATGGCAGGTGATTACACAGATACGCAGTATTTT
TRBV19,NA,TRBJ1-2,NA,CASTVADLSGYTF,TGTGCCAGTACCGTAGCAGACCTCAGTGGCTACACCTTC
TRBV2,NA,TRBJ2-1,NA,CASSGGRVWEQFF,TGTGCCAGCAGTGGGGGGCGGGTGTGGGAGCAGTTCTTC
TRBV27,NA,TRBJ1-5,TRBD1,CASSASGTGSNQPQHF,TGTGCCAGCAGTGCTTCCGGGACAGGGAGCAATCAGCCCCAGCATTTT
TRBV6-4,NA,TRBJ2-1,TRBD2,CASRVCGGRSNEQFF,TGTGCCAGCAGAGTATGTGGCGGGAGAAGCAATGAGCAGTTCTTC
TRBV11-3,NA,TRBJ2-5,NA,CASSEGEETQYF,TGTGCCAGCTCGGAAGGGGAAGAGACCCAGTACTTC
TRBV19,few,TRBJ1-2,NA,CASSIAAGVGGYTF,TGTGCCAGTAGTATCGCAGCAGGGGTAGGTGGCTACACCTTC
TRBV4-1,NA,TRBJ2-7,NA,CASSARGISYEQYF,TGCGCCAGCAGCGCACGCGGGATTTCTTACGAGCAGTACTTC
TRBV7-9,NA,TRBJ2-7,TRBD2,CASSSNSGKETYEQYF,TGTGCCAGCAGCTCCAATAGCGGGAAGGAAACCTACGAGCAGTACTTC
TRBV5-1,NA,TRBJ1-2,TRBD1,CASSPVGQDYGYTF,TGCGCCAGCAGCCCCGTGGGACAGGACTATGGCTACACCTTC
TRBV2,NA,TRBJ2-5,NA,CASSTQGLKTQYF,TGTGCCAGCAGCACTCAGGGGTTGAAGACCCAGTACTTC
TRBV14,many,TRBJ2-7,NA,CASSQDRGSSYEQYF,TGTGCCAGCAGCCAAGACAGGGGAAGCTCCTACGAGCAGTACTTC
TRBV5-1,NA,TRBJ1-3,NA,CASSFHVGTSGNTIYF,TGCGCCAGCAGCTTCCACGTCGGGACATCCGGAAACACCATATATTTT
TRBV5-6,NA,TRBJ2-1,TRBD2,CASSPRSGKYNEQFF,TGTGCCAGCAGCCCCCGTAGCGGGAAATACAATGAGCAGTTCTTC
TRBV28,once,TRBJ2-1,NA,CASSFVVRDWISSSYNEQFF,TGTGCCAGCAGTTTCGTAGTCCGAGACTGGATCTCTAGCTCCTACAATGAGCAGTTCTTC
TRBV5-1,NA,TRBJ2-1,TRBD2,CASSLGLAGVPNEQFF,TGCGCCAGCAGCTTGGGACTAGCGGGAGTCCCCAATGAGCAGTTCTTC
TRBV11-2,NA,TRBJ2-6,TRBD2,CASSPAGDVLTF,TGTGCCAGCAGCCCCGCGGGGGACGTCCTGACTTTC
TRBV6-6,NA,TRBJ1-5,TRBD1,CASSTGGAVGPQHF,TGTGCCAGCAGTACAGGGGGCGCGGTGGGGCCCCAGCATTTT
TRBV27,NA,TRBJ2-1,NA,CASSFALGHNEQFF,TGTGCCAGCAGTTTCGCGCTCGGCCACAATGAGCAGTTCTTC
TRBV9,NA,TRBJ2-7,NA,CASSITGRHEQYF,TGTGCCAGCAGCATAACAGGGAGACACGAGCAGTACTTC
TRBV5-1,few,TRBJ2-5,TRBD2,CASSFWGGRVQETQYF,TGCGCCAGCAGCTTCTGGGGCGGGAGGGTCCAAGAGACCCAGTACTTC
TRBV10-2,NA,TRBJ2-7,NA,CASSEKVQPVYEQYF,TGCGCCAGCAGTGAGAAGGTCCAACCGGTCTACGAGCAGTACTTC
TRBV5-6,few,TRBJ2-1,NA,CASSWGLADRNEQFF,TGTGCCAGCAGCTGGGGGCTAGCGGACCGCAATGAGCAGTTCTTC
TRBV9,many,TRBJ2-3,NA,CASSGRTDTQYF,TGTGCCAGCAGCGGACGCACAGATACGCAGTATTTT
TRBV28,NA,TRBJ1-2,NA,CASSQDRTVYGYTF,TGTGCCAGCAGTCAGGATCGGACAGTCTATGGCTACACCTTC
TRBV7-2,NA,TRBJ1-2,NA,CASAEKTGVGYGYTF,TGTGCCAGCGCCGAAAAAACCGGGGTGGGCTATGGCTACACCTTC
TRBV7-3,NA,TRBJ1-1,NA,CASSATGNTEAFF,TGTGCCAGCAGCGCGACAGGGAACACTGAAGCTTTCTTT
TRBV2,NA,TRBJ1-1,NA,CASSEALGGKAFF,TGTGCCAGCAGTGAAGCGCTCGGGGGTAAAGCTTTCTTT
TRBV7-8,few,TRBJ2-1,TRBD2,CASSVRTSGYNEQFF,TGTGCCAGCAGCGTACGGACTAGCGGCTACAATGAGCAGTTCTTC
TRBV6-1,NA,TRBJ1-3,NA,CASIKDSGNTIYF,TGTGCCAGCATAAAAGACTCTGGAAACACCATATATTTT
TRBV28,NA,TRBJ2-7,NA,CASSFLLPNEQYF,TGTGCCAGCAGTTTTCTCCTTCCCAACGAGCAGTACTTC